Following are 28 T cell receptor beta chains from one sample sequenced in a study of somatic mutations in cytotoxic T cells in rheumatoid arthritis. Some clones are missing from TCRdb's copy, which holds only in-frame ones; the method was immunoSEQ multiplex PCR. Among some 18,000 clones listed, 82% were seen once. Specimen: CD8+ T cells sorted from blood. These receptors came from an adult with rheumatoid arthritis.

This chain links TRBV4-2 with TRBJ2-7; D tentatively fits TRBD1 or TRBD2 (7 bases each). The CDR3 covers 14 residues. Between the trimmed V and J ends, which lost 1 base and 3 bases, there was a span of 10 bases. Germline assignment: CDR1 LGHNA and CDR2 YNFKEQ. The chain's CDR3 is CASSQVRGGYEQYF. As DNA, the CDR3 is TGTGCCAGCAGCCAAGTCAGGGGGGGCTACGAGCAGTACTTC.

This clone was recorded once. In DNA, the CDR3 is TGCGCCAGCAGTCTGACAGGGGGCCATGGCTACACCTTC. Translated: CASSLTGGHGYTF. The V call is TRBV4-1, the J call TRBJ1-2; 10 bases line up with TRBD1. Per germline, CDR1 MGHRA and CDR2 YSYEKL. The CDR3 sequence is 13 residues long. The V and J ends lost 6 bases and 6 bases, in that order; junction bases with no gene match: 4.

This clone has a single count. J is TRBJ2-7 and V is TRBV4-2; TRBD1 aligns across 7 bases. This CDR3 is built from 16 residues. In germline, CDR1 is LGHNA, CDR2 YNFKEQ. V was clipped by 1 base and J by 4 bases; unmatched bases: 10. The CDR3 DNA is TGTGCCAGCAGCCAAGTGGGCCTCCGGGACAGATACGAGCAGTACTTC. Amino acid sequence: CASSQVGLRDRYEQYF.

The rearrangement links TRBV6-6 to TRBJ2-5; TRBD2 matches 12 bases. CDR3 length equals 15 residues. Germline lookup yields CDR1 MNHNY and CDR2 SVGAGI (reference sequence). With V trimmed by 2 bases and J by 5 bases, 3 bases remained unmatched. The CDR3 sequence is CASSYLAGGPETQYF. DNA for the CDR3: TGTGCCAGCAGTTACCTAGCGGGGGGGCCGGAGACCCAGTACTTC.

This sequence joins TRBV6-1 and TRBJ1-5; D call uncertain. The CDR3 is 9 amino acids. Trimming took off 8 bases at V and 6 bases at J, with 2 bases between the two ends. From germline, CDR1 is MNHNS and CDR2 SASEGT. CDR3 loop: CASGQPQHF. The CDR3 DNA is TGTGCCAGCGGTCAGCCCCAGCATTTT.

The V call is TRBV4-1, the J call TRBJ2-1; perhaps TRBD1 as D (6 bases). Germline values: CDR1 MGHRA, CDR2 YSYEKL. The CDR3 runs 15 residues. V dropped 1 base and J dropped 6 bases, with 13 bases sitting between them. Here the CDR3 reads CASSQVPQGRNEQFF. Written as DNA, the CDR3 is TGCGCCAGCAGCCAAGTCCCCCAGGGGCGCAATGAGCAGTTCTTC.

In DNA, the CDR3 is TGTGCCAGCAGTTACAGAGCCGACACCGGGGAGCTGTTTTTT. Translating gives CASSYRADTGELFF. The rearrangement joins TRBV6-6 to TRBJ2-2, with no clear D. Germline loops: CDR1 MNHNY, CDR2 SVGAGI (reference sequence). Trimming removed 2 bases from V and 3 bases from J, with 7 bases in between. This CDR3 has 14 amino acids.

This sequence joins TRBV29-1 and TRBJ1-2, with 9 positions matching TRBD1. The CDR3 is 14 residues long. Germline V lookup: CDR1 SQVTM, CDR2 ANQGSEA. V was pared by 6 bases and J by 5 bases, with 10 bases of the junction left unmatched. The CDR3 is CSVGPGTGNYGYTF. The CDR3 region has the DNA TGCAGCGTGGGTCCCGGGACAGGGAATTATGGCTACACCTTC.

The chain links TRBV9 to TRBJ2-7; D is possibly TRBD2 (6 bases). The CDR3 totals 12 residues. The V end was cut by 3 bases, the J end by 4 bases, with 8 bases between. CDR1 SGDLS and CDR2 YYNGEE come from the germline V gene. CDR3 in amino acids: CASSAGDYEQYF. For the CDR3, the DNA is TGTGCCAGCAGCGCGGGGGATTACGAGCAGTACTTC.

The chain recombines TRBV5-1 with TRBJ2-1; 7 bases are a match to TRBD2. CDR1 and CDR2 from the germline V gene are SGHRS and YFSETQ. The length of the CDR3 is 15 residues. The ends lost 4 bases at V and 4 bases at J; junction bases unmatched: 8. The CDR3 nucleotides read TGCGCCAGCAGCCCTCCCGGGAGGATATACAATGAGCAGTTCTTC. Translation: CASSPPGRIYNEQFF.

The J gene is TRBJ1-4, the V gene TRBV7-9; D is perhaps TRBD1 (6 bases). CDR3 size: 16 residues. V was pared by 3 bases and J by 0 bases, with 11 bases between. Germline values: CDR1 SEHNR, CDR2 FQNEAQ (reference sequence). CDR3 amino acids: CASSLSGQTTNEKLFF. The DNA for the CDR3 is TGTGCCAGCAGCTTGTCCGGACAGACAACTAATGAAAAACTGTTTTTT.

This chain links TRBV28 with TRBJ2-7, with TRBD1 matching 10 bases. The ends lost 2 bases at V and 5 bases at J; junction bases unmatched: 3. This CDR3 has 14 residues. Looked up from germline, CDR1 is MDHEN and CDR2 is SYDVKM. The CDR3 region has the DNA TGTGCCAGCAGTTTAAGTGGGACAGGGGACGAGCAGTACTTC. It encodes CASSLSGTGDEQYF.

The J gene is TRBJ2-2, the V gene TRBV6-5; unclear D gene. Trimming removed 0 bases at V and 5 bases at J, with 4 bases between. The CDR3 has 13 amino acids. Germline V CDR1 and CDR2: MNHEY, SVGAGI. The chain's CDR3 is CASSYSSTGELFF. CDR3 in DNA: TGTGCCAGCAGTTACTCGTCAACCGGGGAGCTGTTTTTT.

The rearrangement links TRBV27 to TRBJ1-4; tentatively, D is TRBD1 (6 bases). The germline V and J ends were trimmed by 5 bases and 8 bases, with 18 bases remaining between them. The germline V gene has CDR1 MNHEY and CDR2 SMNVEV (reference sequence). CDR3 length: 15 residues. The CDR3 reads CASSPQGLLFEKLFF. Written as DNA, the CDR3 is TGTGCCAGCAGTCCCCAGGGGTTATTATTCGAAAAACTGTTTTTT.

The V and J genes are TRBV4-3 and TRBJ2-5; 9 bases match TRBD1. The DNA matches TRBJ2-7 better at its end, which makes the J call doubtful. Germline CDR1 is LGHNA and CDR2 is YSLEER. The CDR3 loop spans 14 amino acids. The CDR3 reads CASSQGTGRYEQYF. The CDR3 nucleotides read TGCGCCAGCAGCCAGGGGACAGGGCGTTACGAGCAGTACTTC.

The rearrangement links TRBV9 to TRBJ1-3; the D gene is possibly TRBD1 (5 bases). The CDR3 extends over 16 amino acids. Trimming stripped 1 base from V and 0 bases from J, with 11 bases between. Germline-derived CDR1 and CDR2 are SGDLS and YYNGEE. The CDR3 sequence is CASSVQGRSSGNTIYF. The CDR3 DNA follows: TGTGCCAGCAGCGTACAGGGCAGAAGCTCTGGAAACACCATATATTTT.

This clone showed up just a few times. This chain joins TRBV6-6 and TRBJ1-2, with a weak D call TRBD1 (6 bases). Trimming pared 0 bases from V and 8 bases from J, leaving 13 bases between. Germline assignment: CDR1 MNHNY and CDR2 SVGAGI (reference sequence). The CDR3 is 14 residues long. In DNA form, the CDR3 reads TGTGCCAGCAGTTACTCGACTCAGGGGAAAGGCTACACCTTC. Translation gives CASSYSTQGKGYTF.

This chain links TRBV6-4 with TRBJ2-1; 7 bases are shared with TRBD1. Germline V CDR1 and CDR2: MRHNA, SNTAGT. V was pared by 2 bases and J by 5 bases, with 9 bases of the junction left unmatched. The CDR3 sequence is 16 residues long. The CDR3 coding sequence is TGTGCCAGCAGTGACCATGACAGGGCTGGGAACAATGAGCAGTTCTTC. Amino acid sequence: CASSDHDRAGNNEQFF.

The chain carries TRBV7-8 and TRBJ2-1; the D gene is possibly TRBD2 (7 bases). This CDR3 spans 16 amino acids. V lost 5 bases and J 5 bases, leaving 19 bases between the germline ends. Germline V CDR1 and CDR2: SGHVS, FQNEAQ. The CDR3 DNA reads as TGTGCCAGCAGCCCCTGGGGGGGCGGGAGCGACAATGAGCAGTTCTTC. This translates into CASSPWGGGSDNEQFF. The full variable domain, completed using reference TRBV7-8 and TRBJ2-1, is GAGVSQSPRYKVAKRGQDVALRCDPISGHVSLFWYQQALGQGPEFLTYFQNEAQLDKSGLPSDRFFAERPEGSVSTLKIQRTQQEDSAVYLCASSPWGGGSDNEQFFGPGTRLTVL.

This rearrangement joins TRBV5-1 to TRBJ2-1; tentative D call: TRBD1 (6 bases). Deletions cut 3 bases from V and 3 bases from J, with 13 bases between. The CDR3 is 15 amino acids. The germline V gene encodes CDR1 SGHRS and CDR2 YFSETQ. This CDR3 is CASSWTDSFYNEQFF. The CDR3 nucleotides are TGCGCCAGCAGCTGGACGGACAGCTTCTACAATGAGCAGTTCTTC.

The rearrangement uses TRBV7-8 and TRBJ2-1; 10 bases are shared with TRBD2. CDR1 and CDR2 (germline): SGHVS, FQNEAQ. Trimming cost V 1 base and J 12 bases; bases outside gene matches: 3. The CDR3 totals 13 residues. The CDR3 loop reads CASSLGTSGGQFF. CDR3 bases: TGTGCCAGCAGCTTAGGGACTAGCGGTGGGCAGTTCTTC.

V usage is TRBV9 and J usage is TRBJ2-1, with 14 positions matching TRBD2. V shed 0 bases and J 6 bases; nucleotides not matched to a gene: 8. The CDR3 covers 18 residues. Germline V CDR1 and CDR2: SGDLS, YYNGEE. This CDR3 is CASSVEAGLAGGLNEQFF. The CDR3 region has the DNA TGTGCCAGCAGCGTAGAAGCCGGACTAGCGGGGGGCCTCAATGAGCAGTTCTTC. The full variable domain, its missing parts supplied by reference TRBV9 and TRBJ2-1, is DSGVTQTPKHLITATGQRVTLRCSPRSGDLSVYWYQQSLDQGLQFLIQYYNGEERAKGNILERFSAQQFPDLHSELNLSSLELGDSALYFCASSVEAGLAGGLNEQFFGPGTRLTVL.

This chain uses TRBV4-3 with TRBJ2-6; D not certain. This CDR3 has 17 amino acids. Germline V gene lookup returns CDR1 LGHNA and CDR2 YSLEER. Trimming took 0 bases from V and 3 from J, leaving 12 bases between them. DNA of the CDR3: TGCGCCAGCAGCCAAGAAGGAATCTACGATGGGGCCAACGTCCTGACTTTC. Amino acids: CASSQEGIYDGANVLTF.

The gene calls are TRBV30 and TRBJ2-1, with a possible D match to TRBD2 (6 bases). The germline gives CDR1 GTSNPN, CDR2 SVGIG (reference sequence). CDR3 length: 12 amino acids. Trimming stripped 0 bases from V and 7 bases from J, with 7 bases between. The CDR3 here is CAWSVAGNEQFF. In DNA form, the CDR3 reads TGTGCCTGGAGTGTCGCGGGGAATGAGCAGTTCTTC.

The table lists this clone with a few counts. V is TRBV19 and J is TRBJ2-2; unclear D gene. Trimming took off 6 bases at V and 8 bases at J, with 4 bases between the two ends. CDR1 and CDR2 from the germline V gene are LNHDA and SQIVND (reference sequence). CDR3 size: 10 residues. CDR3 sequence (DNA): TGTGCCAGTAGAGGGGGGGAGCTGTTTTTT. Translated: CASRGGELFF.

The chain links TRBV6-1 to TRBJ2-7; possibly TRBD1 for D (5 bases). Germline V gene lookup returns CDR1 MNHNS and CDR2 SASEGT. The CDR3 covers 13 residues. Trimming took 0 bases from V and 3 from J, leaving 6 bases between them. The CDR3 sequence: CASSEARDYEQYF. The CDR3 DNA is TGTGCCAGCAGTGAAGCCAGGGACTACGAGCAGTACTTC.

The chain employs TRBV4-1 and TRBJ2-3; possibly TRBD2 for D (6 bases). The CDR3 has 15 amino acids. The V and J ends lost 3 bases and 0 bases respectively, with 10 bases between them. In germline, CDR1 is MGHRA, CDR2 YSYEKL. CDR3: CASSHPGLSTDTQYF. DNA of the CDR3: TGCGCCAGCAGCCACCCGGGACTTAGCACAGATACGCAGTATTTT.

This clone was seen just once. The V and J genes are TRBV7-8 and TRBJ2-7; 9 positions match TRBD2. This CDR3 region has 16 residues. Per the germline V gene, CDR1 is SGHVS and CDR2 is FQNEAQ. V trimming: 4 bases; J trimming: 5 bases; junction bases outside the gene matches: 12. This CDR3 is CASSSSVGAGGDEQYF. The CDR3 nucleotides read TGTGCCAGCAGCTCCTCCGTAGGGGCGGGAGGGGACGAGCAGTACTTC.